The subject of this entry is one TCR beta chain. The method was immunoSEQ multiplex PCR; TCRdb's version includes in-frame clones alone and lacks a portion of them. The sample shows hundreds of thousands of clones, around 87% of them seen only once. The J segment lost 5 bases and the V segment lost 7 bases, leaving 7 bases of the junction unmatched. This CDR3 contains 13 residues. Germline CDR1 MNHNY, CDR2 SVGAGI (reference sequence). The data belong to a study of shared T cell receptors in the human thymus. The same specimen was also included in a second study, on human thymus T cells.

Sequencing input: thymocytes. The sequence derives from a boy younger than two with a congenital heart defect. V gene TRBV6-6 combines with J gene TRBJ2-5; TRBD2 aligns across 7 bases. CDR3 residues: CASKWEGGETQYF. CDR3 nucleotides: TGTGCCAGCAAATGGGAGGGAGGCGAGACCCAGTACTTC.